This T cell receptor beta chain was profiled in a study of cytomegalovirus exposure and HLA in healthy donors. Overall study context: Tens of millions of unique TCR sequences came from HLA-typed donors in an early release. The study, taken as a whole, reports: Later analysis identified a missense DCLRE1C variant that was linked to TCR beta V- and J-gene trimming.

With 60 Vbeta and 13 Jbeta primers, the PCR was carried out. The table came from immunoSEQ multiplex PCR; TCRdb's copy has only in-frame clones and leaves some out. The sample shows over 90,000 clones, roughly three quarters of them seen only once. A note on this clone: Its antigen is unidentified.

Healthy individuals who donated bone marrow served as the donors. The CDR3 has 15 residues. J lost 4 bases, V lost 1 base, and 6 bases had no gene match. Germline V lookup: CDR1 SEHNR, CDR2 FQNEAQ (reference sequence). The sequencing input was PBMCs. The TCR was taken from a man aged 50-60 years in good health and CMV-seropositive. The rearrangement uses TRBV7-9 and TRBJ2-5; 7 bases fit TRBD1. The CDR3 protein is CASSLVTGWVETQYF. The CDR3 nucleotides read TGTGCCAGCAGCTTAGTGACAGGGTGGGTAGAGACCCAGTACTTC.